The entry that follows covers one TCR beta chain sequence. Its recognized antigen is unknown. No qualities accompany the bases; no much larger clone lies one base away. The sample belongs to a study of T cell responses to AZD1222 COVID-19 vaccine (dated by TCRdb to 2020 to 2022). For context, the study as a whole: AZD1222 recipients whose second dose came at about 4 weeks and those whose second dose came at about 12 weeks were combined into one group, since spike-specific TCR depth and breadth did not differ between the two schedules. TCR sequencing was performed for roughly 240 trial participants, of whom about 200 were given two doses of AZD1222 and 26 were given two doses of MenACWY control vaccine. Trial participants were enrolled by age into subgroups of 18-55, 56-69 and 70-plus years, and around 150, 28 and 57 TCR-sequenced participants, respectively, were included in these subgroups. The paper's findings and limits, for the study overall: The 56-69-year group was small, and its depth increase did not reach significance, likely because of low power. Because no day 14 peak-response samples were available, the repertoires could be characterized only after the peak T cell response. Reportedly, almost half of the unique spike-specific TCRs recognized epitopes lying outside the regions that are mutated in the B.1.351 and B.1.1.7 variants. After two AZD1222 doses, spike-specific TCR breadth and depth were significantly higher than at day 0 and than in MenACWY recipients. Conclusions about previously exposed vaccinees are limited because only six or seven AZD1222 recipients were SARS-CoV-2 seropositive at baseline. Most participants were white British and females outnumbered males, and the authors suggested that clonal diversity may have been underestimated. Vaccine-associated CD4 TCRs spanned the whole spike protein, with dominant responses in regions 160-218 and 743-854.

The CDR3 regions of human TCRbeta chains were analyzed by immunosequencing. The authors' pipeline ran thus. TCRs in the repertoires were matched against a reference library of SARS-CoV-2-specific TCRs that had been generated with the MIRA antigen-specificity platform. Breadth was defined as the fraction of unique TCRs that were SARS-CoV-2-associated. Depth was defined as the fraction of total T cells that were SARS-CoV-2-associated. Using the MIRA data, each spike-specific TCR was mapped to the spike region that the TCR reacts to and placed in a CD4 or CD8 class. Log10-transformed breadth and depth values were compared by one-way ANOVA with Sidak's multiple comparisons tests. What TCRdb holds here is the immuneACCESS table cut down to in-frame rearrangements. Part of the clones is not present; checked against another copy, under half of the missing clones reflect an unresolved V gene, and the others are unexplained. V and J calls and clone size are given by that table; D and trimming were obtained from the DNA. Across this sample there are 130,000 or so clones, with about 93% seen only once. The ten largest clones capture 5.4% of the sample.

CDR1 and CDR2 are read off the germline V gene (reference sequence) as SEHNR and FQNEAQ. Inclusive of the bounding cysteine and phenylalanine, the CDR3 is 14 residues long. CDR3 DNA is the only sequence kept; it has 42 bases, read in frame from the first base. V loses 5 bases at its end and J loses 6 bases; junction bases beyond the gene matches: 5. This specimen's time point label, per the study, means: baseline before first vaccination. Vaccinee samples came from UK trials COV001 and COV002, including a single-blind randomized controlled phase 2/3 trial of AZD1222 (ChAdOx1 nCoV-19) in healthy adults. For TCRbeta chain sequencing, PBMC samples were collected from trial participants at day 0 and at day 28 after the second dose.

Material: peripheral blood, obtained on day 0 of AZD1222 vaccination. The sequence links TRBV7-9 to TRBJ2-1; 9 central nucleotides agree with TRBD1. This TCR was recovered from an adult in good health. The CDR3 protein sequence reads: CASSPGTGSNEQFF. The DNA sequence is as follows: TGTGCCAGCAGCCCGGGGACAGGGAGCAATGAGCAGTTCTTC. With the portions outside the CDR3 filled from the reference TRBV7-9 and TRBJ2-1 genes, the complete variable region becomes DTGVSQNPRHKITKRGQNVTFRCDPISEHNRLYWYRQTLGQGPEFLTYFQNEAQLEKSRLLSDRFSAERPKGSFSTLEIQRTEQGDSAMYLCASSPGTGSNEQFFGPGTRLTVL.